Each of the 4 T cell receptor beta chains below was sequenced from the same sample in a study of cytomegalovirus exposure and HLA in healthy donors. Both 60 Vbeta primers and 13 Jbeta primers went into the PCR. Some clones are missing from TCRdb's copy, which holds only in-frame ones; the method was immunoSEQ multiplex PCR. The data show about 120,000 clones, about four fifths seen once. The sequenced material came from PBMCs. Receptor source: a woman between 40 and 50 years old in good health and CMV-seropositive.

The chain has TRBV5-1 and TRBJ2-7; 14 bases align to TRBD2. CDR3 length: 16 amino acids. Germline V lookup: CDR1 SGHRS, CDR2 YFSETQ. Unmatched junction bases numbered 8, after V lost 4 bases and J lost 5 bases. The CDR3 nucleotides read TGCGCCAGCAGCAACCGACTAGCGGGAGGGCCGGACGAGCAGTACTTC. Protein product: CASSNRLAGGPDEQYF.

J is TRBJ2-3 and V is TRBV11-2; D is uncertain. With 5 bases removed from V and 3 bases from J, the gap between germline ends came to 9 bases. The CDR3 runs 13 residues. Germline loops: CDR1 SGHAT, CDR2 FQNNGV. The CDR3 sequence: CASSPLRTDTQYF. The CDR3 DNA follows: TGTGCCAGCAGCCCCCTACGAACAGATACGCAGTATTTT.

This chain connects TRBV19 to TRBJ2-2; 10 bases match TRBD2. With 6 bases clipped from V and 0 bases from J, the junction kept 4 bases outside the gene matches. The CDR3 covers 16 residues. The germline V gene has CDR1 LNHDA and CDR2 SQIVND (reference sequence). The CDR3 sequence is CASSGTSGTNTGELFF. CDR3 sequence (DNA): TGTGCCAGTAGCGGCACTAGCGGGACGAACACCGGGGAGCTGTTTTTT.

The genes are TRBV13 and TRBJ2-2, with 7 bases identical to TRBD2. Germline V gene data show CDR1 as PRHDT and CDR2 as FYEKMQ (reference sequence). The junction had 7 bases not matched to a gene; V was cut back by 5 bases and J by 1 base. The length of the CDR3 is 16 residues. For the CDR3, the DNA is TGTGCCAGCAGCCTACGGGACTACCAGAACACCGGGGAGCTGTTTTTT. Its translation: CASSLRDYQNTGELFF. The complete variable domain, with remaining parts taken from reference TRBV13 and TRBJ2-2, reads AAGVIQSPRHLIKEKRETATLKCYPIPRHDTVYWYQQGPGQDPQFLISFYEKMQSDKGSIPDRFSAQQFSDYHSELNMSSLELGDSALYFCASSLRDYQNTGELFFGEGSRLTVL.